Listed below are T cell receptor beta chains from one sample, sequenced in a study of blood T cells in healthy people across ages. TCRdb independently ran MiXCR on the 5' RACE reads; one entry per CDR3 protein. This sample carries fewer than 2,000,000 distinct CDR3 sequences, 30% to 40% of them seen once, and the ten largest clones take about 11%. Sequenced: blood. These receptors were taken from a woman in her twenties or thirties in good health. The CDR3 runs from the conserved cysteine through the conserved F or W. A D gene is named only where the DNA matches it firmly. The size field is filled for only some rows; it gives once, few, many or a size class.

CDR3aa: CASSFSGGSADTQYF
CDR3nt: TGTGCCAGCAGTTTTTCAGGGGGCAGCGCAGATACGCAGTATTTT
abundance: few
v_gene: TRBV12-3/TRBV12-4
j_gene: TRBJ2-3
d_gene: TRBD1

CDR3aa: CASSLKSTAYEQYF
CDR3nt: TGTGCCAGCAGTCTCAAATCGACAGCCTACGAGCAGTACTTC
abundance: -
v_gene: TRBV28
j_gene: TRBJ2-7
d_gene: -

CDR3aa: CASSQTLLAYEQYF
CDR3nt: TGTGCCAGCAGCCAAACACTACTTGCCTACGAGCAGTACTTC
abundance: -
v_gene: TRBV3-1
j_gene: TRBJ2-7
d_gene: -

CDR3aa: CASSLGPDSSHNQPQHF
CDR3nt: TGTGCCAGCAGCTTGGGCCCGGACAGTTCGCACAATCAGCCCCAGCATTTT
abundance: -
v_gene: TRBV5-6
j_gene: TRBJ1-5
d_gene: -

CDR3aa: CASSSPRRGDYGYTF
CDR3nt: TGTGCCAGCAGTTCCCCACGCCGGGGCGACTATGGCTACACCTTC
abundance: -
v_gene: TRBV6-2/TRBV6-3
j_gene: TRBJ1-2
d_gene: -

CDR3aa: CSVLGAGGPTYNEQFF
CDR3nt: TGCAGCGTCTTGGGGGCCGGGGGCCCGACCTACAATGAGCAGTTCTTC
abundance: many
v_gene: TRBV29-1
j_gene: TRBJ2-1
d_gene: -

CDR3aa: CASSEVSRDMNTEAFF
CDR3nt: TGTGCCAGCAGTGAAGTGAGCCGGGACATGAACACTGAAGCTTTCTTT
abundance: -
v_gene: TRBV2
j_gene: TRBJ1-1
d_gene: -

CDR3aa: CASSLGSGQPYEQYF
CDR3nt: TGTGCCAGCAGCTTAGGGTCGGGACAGCCCTACGAGCAGTACTTC
abundance: -
v_gene: TRBV7-2
j_gene: TRBJ2-7
d_gene: TRBD1

CDR3aa: CASSREISYNEQFF
CDR3nt: TGTGCCAGCAGTAGGGAGATCTCCTACAATGAGCAGTTCTTC
abundance: -
v_gene: TRBV2
j_gene: TRBJ2-1
d_gene: -

CDR3aa: CASSKGRSGSHSGANVLTF
CDR3nt: TGTGCCAGCAGCAAAGGGCGGTCGGGGAGTCACTCTGGGGCCAACGTCCTGACTTTC
abundance: few
v_gene: TRBV21-1
j_gene: TRBJ2-6
d_gene: -

CDR3aa: CASSQGLAKETQYF
CDR3nt: TGCGCCAGCAGCCAAGGACTAGCCAAAGAGACCCAGTACTTC
abundance: -
v_gene: TRBV4-1
j_gene: TRBJ2-5
d_gene: TRBD2

CDR3aa: CASRGLAGGPEQYF
CDR3nt: TGTGCCAGCAGGGGACTAGCGGGAGGGCCCGAGCAGTACTTC
abundance: -
v_gene: TRBV3-1
j_gene: TRBJ2-7
d_gene: TRBD2

CDR3aa: CASTRQVAEAFF
CDR3nt: TGTGCCAGCACCAGACAGGTCGCTGAAGCTTTCTTT
abundance: -
v_gene: TRBV2
j_gene: TRBJ1-1
d_gene: -

CDR3aa: CSVLGLAGVRTDTQYF
CDR3nt: TGCAGCGTTCTGGGACTAGCGGGAGTCCGCACAGATACGCAGTATTTT
abundance: few
v_gene: TRBV29-1
j_gene: TRBJ2-3
d_gene: TRBD2

CDR3aa: CANSFRTSGHNEQFF
CDR3nt: TGTGCCAACAGCTTCAGGACTAGCGGCCACAATGAGCAGTTCTTC
abundance: -
v_gene: TRBV7-9
j_gene: TRBJ2-1
d_gene: TRBD2

CDR3aa: CSARLGNEKLFF
CDR3nt: TGCAGTGCTAGGCTAGGAAATGAAAAACTGTTTTTT
abundance: -
v_gene: TRBV20-1
j_gene: TRBJ1-4
d_gene: -

CDR3aa: CASSPKTSGRAGEQFF
CDR3nt: TGTGCCAGCAGCCCTAAGACTAGCGGGAGGGCCGGTGAGCAGTTCTTC
abundance: -
v_gene: TRBV7-2
j_gene: TRBJ2-1
d_gene: TRBD2

CDR3aa: CACRHPGNRVNGYTF
CDR3nt: TGTGCCTGCCGCCATCCCGGCAACAGGGTCAATGGCTACACCTTC
abundance: -
v_gene: TRBV30
j_gene: TRBJ1-2
d_gene: -

CDR3aa: CASSLAGGRGIRGAFF
CDR3nt: TGTGCCAGCAGCTTAGCCGGTGGTCGGGGGATTCGGGGAGCTTTCTTT
abundance: -
v_gene: TRBV11-2
j_gene: TRBJ1-1
d_gene: -

CDR3aa: CASSQEWWSGPSTDTQYF
CDR3nt: TGTGCCAGCAGCCAAGAGTGGTGGAGCGGACCTAGCACAGATACGCAGTATTTT
abundance: few
v_gene: TRBV4-2
j_gene: TRBJ2-3
d_gene: -

CDR3aa: CASNHAGGNQPQHF
CDR3nt: TGTGCCAGCAACCACGCTGGAGGGAATCAGCCCCAGCATTTT
abundance: -
v_gene: TRBV7-2
j_gene: TRBJ1-5
d_gene: -

CDR3aa: CASSLIGQGLPYSGANVLTF
CDR3nt: TGTGCCAGCAGCTTAATCGGTCAGGGATTACCCTACTCTGGGGCCAACGTCCTGACTTTC
abundance: many
v_gene: TRBV7-9
j_gene: TRBJ2-6
d_gene: -

CDR3aa: CASSYSVSRAKVNEQFF
CDR3nt: TGTGCCAGCAGTTACTCGGTCTCGAGGGCGAAGGTCAATGAGCAGTTCTTC
abundance: many
v_gene: TRBV6-2/TRBV6-3
j_gene: TRBJ2-1
d_gene: -

CDR3aa: CSAKSDRGPEAFF
CDR3nt: TGCAGTGCAAAATCGGACAGGGGACCTGAAGCTTTCTTT
abundance: -
v_gene: TRBV20-1
j_gene: TRBJ1-1
d_gene: TRBD1

CDR3aa: CASSLHPIQETQYF
CDR3nt: TGTGCCAGCAGCCTTCACCCTATCCAAGAGACCCAGTACTTC
abundance: -
v_gene: TRBV5-5
j_gene: TRBJ2-5
d_gene: -

CDR3aa: CASSYDPGVDYGYTF
CDR3nt: TGTGCCAGCAGCTACGATCCAGGGGTAGACTATGGCTACACCTTC
abundance: -
v_gene: TRBV3-1
j_gene: TRBJ1-2
d_gene: -

CDR3aa: CASSLEEPGELFF
CDR3nt: TGCGCCAGCAGCCTCGAGGAGCCCGGGGAGCTGTTTTTT
abundance: few
v_gene: TRBV4-1
j_gene: TRBJ2-2
d_gene: -

CDR3aa: CAGSQDRSLASDTQYF
CDR3nt: TGTGCCGGCAGCCAAGATCGTTCGCTAGCTTCAGATACGCAGTATTTT
abundance: -
v_gene: TRBV4-2
j_gene: TRBJ2-3
d_gene: -

CDR3aa: CASTTGAGVSEQYF
CDR3nt: TGTGCCAGCACCACGGGGGCGGGAGTGAGTGAGCAGTACTTC
abundance: few
v_gene: TRBV27
j_gene: TRBJ2-7
d_gene: -

CDR3aa: CAWGTSGEQYF
CDR3nt: TGTGCCTGGGGTACTAGCGGCGAGCAGTACTTC
abundance: -
v_gene: TRBV30
j_gene: TRBJ2-7
d_gene: TRBD2

CDR3aa: CASSLVEVPGGEQFF
CDR3nt: TGCGCCAGCAGCTTGGTGGAGGTTCCCGGGGGTGAGCAGTTCTTC
abundance: -
v_gene: TRBV5-1
j_gene: TRBJ2-1
d_gene: -

CDR3aa: CSVTGGNQETQYF
CDR3nt: TGCAGTGTAACAGGGGGGAACCAAGAGACCCAGTACTTC
abundance: few
v_gene: TRBV20-1
j_gene: TRBJ2-5
d_gene: TRBD1

CDR3aa: CASSVFPDPPYEQFF
CDR3nt: TGTGCCAGCAGCGTTTTTCCTGACCCTCCCTACGAGCAGTTCTTC
abundance: -
v_gene: TRBV9
j_gene: TRBJ2-1
d_gene: -

CDR3aa: CSARGTGGAMGYSPLHF
CDR3nt: TGCAGTGCCAGGGGGACAGGGGGCGCGATGGGTTACTCACCCCTCCACTTT
abundance: few
v_gene: TRBV20-1
j_gene: TRBJ1-6
d_gene: TRBD1

CDR3aa: CASTIRAGEKLFF
CDR3nt: TGCGCCAGCACTATTCGGGCCGGGGAAAAACTGTTTTTT
abundance: -
v_gene: TRBV5-1
j_gene: TRBJ1-4
d_gene: -

CDR3aa: CASSRFPGTSAYEQYF
CDR3nt: TGTGCCAGCAGCCGCTTCCCCGGGACTAGCGCGTACGAGCAGTACTTC
abundance: few
v_gene: TRBV3-1
j_gene: TRBJ2-7
d_gene: TRBD2

CDR3aa: CASSVGGGASYNEQFF
CDR3nt: TGTGCCAGCAGCGTAGGAGGGGGGGCTTCCTACAATGAGCAGTTCTTC
abundance: -
v_gene: TRBV9
j_gene: TRBJ2-1
d_gene: -

CDR3aa: CASSYSGTGATDTQYF
CDR3nt: TGTGCCAGCAGTTATTCCGGGACAGGGGCCACAGATACGCAGTATTTT
abundance: few
v_gene: TRBV6-5
j_gene: TRBJ2-3
d_gene: TRBD1

CDR3aa: CASSLIPLTNRGPETQYF
CDR3nt: TGTGCCAGCAGCTTAATCCCCCTCACCAACAGGGGGCCAGAGACCCAGTACTTC
abundance: -
v_gene: TRBV7-3
j_gene: TRBJ2-5
d_gene: TRBD1

CDR3aa: CASSQEIPTGELFF
CDR3nt: TGCGCCAGCAGCCAAGAGATTCCCACCGGGGAGCTGTTTTTT
abundance: -
v_gene: TRBV4-1
j_gene: TRBJ2-2
d_gene: -

CDR3aa: CASGSTSGGAYEQFF
CDR3nt: TGTGCTAGTGGTTCAACTAGCGGGGGGGCGTATGAGCAGTTCTTC
abundance: -
v_gene: TRBV12-5
j_gene: TRBJ2-1
d_gene: TRBD2

CDR3aa: CASSAGQGIWPQHF
CDR3nt: TGTGCCAGCAGCGCAGGACAGGGTATTTGGCCCCAGCATTTT
abundance: few
v_gene: TRBV9
j_gene: TRBJ1-5
d_gene: TRBD1